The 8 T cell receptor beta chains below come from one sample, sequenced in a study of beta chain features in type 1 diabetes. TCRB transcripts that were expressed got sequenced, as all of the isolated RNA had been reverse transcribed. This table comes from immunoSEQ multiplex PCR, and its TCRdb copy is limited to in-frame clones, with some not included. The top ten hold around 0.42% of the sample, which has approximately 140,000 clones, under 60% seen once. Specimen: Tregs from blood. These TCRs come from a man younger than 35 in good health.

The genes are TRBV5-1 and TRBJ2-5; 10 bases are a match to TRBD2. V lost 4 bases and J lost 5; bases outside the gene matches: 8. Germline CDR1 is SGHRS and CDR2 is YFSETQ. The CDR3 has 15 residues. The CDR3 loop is CASSESGRVEETQYF. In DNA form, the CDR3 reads TGCGCCAGCAGCGAGAGCGGGAGGGTTGAGGAGACCCAGTACTTC.

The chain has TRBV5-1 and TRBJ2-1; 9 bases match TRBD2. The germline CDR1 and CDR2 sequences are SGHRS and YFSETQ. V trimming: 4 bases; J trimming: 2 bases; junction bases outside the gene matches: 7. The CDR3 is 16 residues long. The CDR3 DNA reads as TGCGCCAGCAGCCCCGTTGGCGGGAGGGCCTACAATGAGCAGTTCTTC. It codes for CASSPVGGRAYNEQFF.

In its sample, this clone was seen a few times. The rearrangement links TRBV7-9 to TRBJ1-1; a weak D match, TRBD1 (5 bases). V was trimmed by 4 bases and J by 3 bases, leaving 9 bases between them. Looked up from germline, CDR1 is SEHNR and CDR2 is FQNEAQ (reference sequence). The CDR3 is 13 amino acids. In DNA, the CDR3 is TGTGCCAGCAGCTCGCGACAGTACACTGAAGCTTTCTTT. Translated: CASSSRQYTEAFF.

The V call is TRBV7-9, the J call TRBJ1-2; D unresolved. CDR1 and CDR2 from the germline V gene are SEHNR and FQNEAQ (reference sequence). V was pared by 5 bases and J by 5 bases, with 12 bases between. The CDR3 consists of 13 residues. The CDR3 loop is CASSRAGGYGYTF. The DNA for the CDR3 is TGTGCCAGCAGCCGCGCGGGAGGGTATGGCTACACCTTC.

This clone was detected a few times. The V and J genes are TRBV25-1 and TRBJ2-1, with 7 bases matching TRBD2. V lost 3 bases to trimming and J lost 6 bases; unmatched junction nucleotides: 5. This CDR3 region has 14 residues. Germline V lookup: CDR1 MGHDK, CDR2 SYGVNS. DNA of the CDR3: TGTGCCAGCAGTGACCTAGGGGAGGGCAATGAGCAGTTCTTC. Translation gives CASSDLGEGNEQFF. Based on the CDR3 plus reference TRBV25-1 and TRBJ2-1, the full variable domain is EADIYQTPRYLVIGTGKKITLECSQTMGHDKMYWYQQDPGMELHLIHYSYGVNSTEKGDLSSESTVSRIRTEHFPLTLESARPSHTSQYLCASSDLGEGNEQFFGPGTRLTVL.

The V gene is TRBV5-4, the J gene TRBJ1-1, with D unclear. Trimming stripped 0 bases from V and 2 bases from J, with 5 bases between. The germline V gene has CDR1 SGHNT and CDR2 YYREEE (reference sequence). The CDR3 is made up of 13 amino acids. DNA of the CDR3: TGTGCCAGCAGCTTGGACAGAAACACTGAAGCTTTCTTT. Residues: CASSLDRNTEAFF.

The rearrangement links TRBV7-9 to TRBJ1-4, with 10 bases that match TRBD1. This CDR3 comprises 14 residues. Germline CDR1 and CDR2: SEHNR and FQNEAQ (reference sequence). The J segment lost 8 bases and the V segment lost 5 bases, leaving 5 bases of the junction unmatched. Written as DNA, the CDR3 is TGTGCCAGCAGCCGAGGACAGGGGGGAGAAAAACTGTTTTTT. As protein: CASSRGQGGEKLFF. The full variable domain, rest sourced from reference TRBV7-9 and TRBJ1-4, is DTGVSQNPRHKITKRGQNVTFRCDPISEHNRLYWYRQTLGQGPEFLTYFQNEAQLEKSRLLSDRFSAERPKGSFSTLEIQRTEQGDSAMYLCASSRGQGGEKLFFGSGTQLSVL.

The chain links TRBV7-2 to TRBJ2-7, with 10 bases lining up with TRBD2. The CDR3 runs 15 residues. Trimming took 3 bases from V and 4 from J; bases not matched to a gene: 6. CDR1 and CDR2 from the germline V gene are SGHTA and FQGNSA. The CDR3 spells CASSLRGTSDYEQYF. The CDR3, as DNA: TGTGCCAGCAGCTTGAGAGGGACTAGCGATTACGAGCAGTACTTC.